This TCR beta chain was captured in a study of Ad26.COV2.S vaccination and SARS-CoV-2 variants. Broader study findings: Substantial post-vaccination breadth of spike-specific CD8+ and CD4+ T cell responses was reported. Researchers cautioned that TCR breadth and depth analyses may have underestimated total T cell responses. Greater spike-specific TCR breadth was seen in vaccine recipients than in placebo recipients. Vaccine and placebo recipients had similar non-spike TCR breadth.

Worth noting for this clone: Its antigen is still unknown.

The method was immunoSEQ multiplex PCR; TCRdb's version includes in-frame clones alone and lacks a portion of them. In the table there are around 370,000 clones, around 92% of which are singletons. Germline-derived CDR1 and CDR2 are SEHNR and FQNEAQ (reference sequence). The CDR3 contains 14 residues. Trimming removed 1 base from V and 6 bases from J; junction bases left unmatched: 4. This chain joins TRBV7-9 and TRBJ2-3; 7 positions match TRBD1. The sequences come from peripheral blood, collected after recovery from COVID-19. The TCR originated in a human donor who had recovered from COVID-19. The CDR3 protein is CASSLVQGLDTQYF. The CDR3, as DNA: TGTGCCAGCAGCTTAGTACAGGGGTTGGATACGCAGTATTTT.